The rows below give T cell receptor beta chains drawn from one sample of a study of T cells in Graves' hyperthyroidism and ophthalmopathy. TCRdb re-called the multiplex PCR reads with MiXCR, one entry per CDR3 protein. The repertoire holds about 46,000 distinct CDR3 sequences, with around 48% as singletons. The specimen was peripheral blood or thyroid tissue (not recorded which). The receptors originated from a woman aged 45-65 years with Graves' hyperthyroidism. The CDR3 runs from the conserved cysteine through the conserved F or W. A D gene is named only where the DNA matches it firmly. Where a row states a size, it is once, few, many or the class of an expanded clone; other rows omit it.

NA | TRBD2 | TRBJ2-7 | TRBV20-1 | TGCAGTGCTAGCGTCCGGGAGGAGTACGAGCAGTACTTC | CSASVREEYEQYF
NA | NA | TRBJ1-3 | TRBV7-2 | TGTGCCAGTACCGGGAGCTCTGGAAACACCATATATTTT | CASTGSSGNTIYF
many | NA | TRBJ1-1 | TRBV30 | TGTGCCTGGAGTCCTCTTGGTTTCACTGAAGCTTTCTTT | CAWSPLGFTEAFF
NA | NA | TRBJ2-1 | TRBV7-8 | TGTGCCAGCAGCTTAGAGTTAGGCAGCTACAATGAGCAGTTCTTC | CASSLELGSYNEQFF
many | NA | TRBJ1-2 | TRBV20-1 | TGCAGTGCTAGAGAGACCGCAGGTGGCTACACCTTC | CSARETAGGYTF
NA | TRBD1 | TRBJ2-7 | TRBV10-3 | TGTGCCCATTCCCAGGGCGGGACAGGGCCCTACGAGCAGTACTTC | CAHSQGGTGPYEQYF
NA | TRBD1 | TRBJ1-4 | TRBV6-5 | TGTGCCAGCAGTTCGACAGGGGCTGAAAAACTGTTTTTT | CASSSTGAEKLFF
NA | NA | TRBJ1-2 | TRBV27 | TGTGCCAGCAGTTTAAAACAGGGCGACTATGGCTACACCTTC | CASSLKQGDYGYTF
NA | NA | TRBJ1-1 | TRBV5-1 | TGCGCCAGCAGCTTGGTGGCAGGGCCTCAGAACACTGAAGCTTTCTTT | CASSLVAGPQNTEAFF
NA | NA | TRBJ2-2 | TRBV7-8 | TGTGCCAGCAGCTTAGCCCTTCCGGGAGCTTCGAACACCGGGGAGCTGTTTTTC | CASSLALPGASNTGELFF
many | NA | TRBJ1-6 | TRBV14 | TGTGCCAGCAGCCAAGGGGGCGGCCTATATGGGAATTCACCCCTCCACTTT | CASSQGGGLYGNSPLHF
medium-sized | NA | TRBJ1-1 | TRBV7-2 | TGTGCCAGCAGCTATGACAGGAACACTGAAGCTTTCTTT | CASSYDRNTEAFF
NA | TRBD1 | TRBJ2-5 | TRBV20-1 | TGCAGTGCTAGAGATCGACAGGGCCAAGAGACCCAGTACTTC | CSARDRQGQETQYF
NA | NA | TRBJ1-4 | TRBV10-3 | TGTGCCACCTCAGCTTCTAATGAAAAACTGTTTTTT | CATSASNEKLFF
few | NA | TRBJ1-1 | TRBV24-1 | TGTGCCACCAGTGAAGGCGGATTGAACACTGAAGCTTTCTTT | CATSEGGLNTEAFF
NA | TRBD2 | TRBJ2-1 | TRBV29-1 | TGCAGCGTAGCCCCCGGACTAGCGGTCCCCTACAATGAGCAGTTCTTC | CSVAPGLAVPYNEQFF
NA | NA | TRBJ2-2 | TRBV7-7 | TGTGCTAGCAGCCCGGACGACACCGGGGAGCTGTTTTTT | CASSPDDTGELFF
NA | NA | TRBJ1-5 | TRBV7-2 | TGTGCCAGCAGCTTGACGGGGGGCGGTCAGCCCCAGCGTTTT | CASSLTGGGQPQRF
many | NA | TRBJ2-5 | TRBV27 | TGTGCCAGCGCACCCCTAAGGGGGGAAGAGACCCAGTACTTC | CASAPLRGEETQYF
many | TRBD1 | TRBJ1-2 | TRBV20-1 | TGCAGTGCTCGCCCCTGGGACAGGGGGCAGAACTATGGCTACACCTTC | CSARPWDRGQNYGYTF
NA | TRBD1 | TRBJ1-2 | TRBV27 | TGTGCCAGCAGTTTTCGACAGGGGGCCGGGGGCTACACCTTC | CASSFRQGAGGYTF
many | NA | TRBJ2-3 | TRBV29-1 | TGCAGCGTTGGGGTCAGGGGAGGTGGCACAGATACGCAGTATTTT | CSVGVRGGGTDTQYF
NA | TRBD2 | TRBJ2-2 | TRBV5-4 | TGTGCCAGCAGCCTAGAAGGCGGGAGGGGCACCGGGGAGCTGTTTTTT | CASSLEGGRGTGELFF
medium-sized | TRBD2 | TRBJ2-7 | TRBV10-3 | TGTGCCATCAGTGAGTCGCGACTAGCGGGGAGCATCACCTACGAGCAGTACTTC | CAISESRLAGSITYEQYF
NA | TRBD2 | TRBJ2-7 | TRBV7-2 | TGTGCCAGCAGGGGGCTGTGGCGGGAGAATTACGAGCAGTACTTC | CASRGLWRENYEQYF
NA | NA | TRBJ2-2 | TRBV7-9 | TGTGCCAGCAGCTTAGTAGGGGTGACTGGGAAGCTGTTTTTT | CASSLVGVTGKLFF
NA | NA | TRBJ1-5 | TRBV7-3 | TGTGCCAGCAGTGCTAGAAAGGGCCAGATAGAATATAGCAATCAGCCCCAGCATTTT | CASSARKGQIEYSNQPQHF
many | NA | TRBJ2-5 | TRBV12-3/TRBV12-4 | TGTGCCAGCAGTTTAACAGTACCCTGGTCCAACCAAGAGACCCAGTACTTC | CASSLTVPWSNQETQYF
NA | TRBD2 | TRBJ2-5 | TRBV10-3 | TGTGCCAGCAGTACCGGACTAGCGGGAGGCCCAGGGCGGCAAGAGACCCAGTACTTC | CASSTGLAGGPGRQETQYF
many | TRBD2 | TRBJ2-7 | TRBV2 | TGTGCCAGCAGTGAGGGGACTAGCGGCTACGAGCAGTACTTC | CASSEGTSGYEQYF
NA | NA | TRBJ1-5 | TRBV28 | TGTGCCCGCAGTTTAAGGGACCTCGGAATTCAGCCCCAGCATTTT | CARSLRDLGIQPQHF